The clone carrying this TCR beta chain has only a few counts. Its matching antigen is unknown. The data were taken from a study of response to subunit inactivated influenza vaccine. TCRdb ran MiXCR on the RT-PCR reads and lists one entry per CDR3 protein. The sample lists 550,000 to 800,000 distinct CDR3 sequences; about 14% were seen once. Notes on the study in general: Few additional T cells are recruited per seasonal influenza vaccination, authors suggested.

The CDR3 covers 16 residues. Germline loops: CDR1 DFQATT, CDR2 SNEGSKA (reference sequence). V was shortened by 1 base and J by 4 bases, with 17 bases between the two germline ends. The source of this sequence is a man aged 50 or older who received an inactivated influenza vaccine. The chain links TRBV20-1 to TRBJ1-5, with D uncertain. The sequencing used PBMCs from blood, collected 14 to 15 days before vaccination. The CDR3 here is CSARGGRTGGNQPQHF. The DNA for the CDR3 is TGCAGTGCTAGAGGGGGTCGGACTGGAGGGAATCAGCCCCAGCATTTT.